Listed below are T cell receptor beta chains from one sample, sequenced in a study of T-cell memory formation after mild COVID-19. TCRdb processed the 5' RACE reads anew with MiXCR; each CDR3 protein has one entry. The sample contains 150,000 to 200,000 distinct CDR3 sequences, about 9.9% of which appear only once. The sequenced sample consisted of PBMCs or a T cell subset sorted from them (not recorded which). The receptors stem from a man younger than 35 who had mild COVID-19 (a few samples of this study predate the infection). Cell type and time point are not known. CDR3s include the opening cysteine and the closing phenylalanine or tryptophan. The D gene is left open where the match is weak. A clone size is listed for some rows: how often the clone was seen (once, few, many), or a class if it is expanded.

clone_size,d_call,v_call,j_call,cdr3_aa,cdr3_nt
many,.,TRBV6-2/TRBV6-3,TRBJ2-2,CASSPLDVLANTGELFF,TGTGCCAGCAGCCCCCTTGACGTGCTCGCGAACACCGGGGAGCTGTTTTTT
few,TRBD1,TRBV5-1,TRBJ2-3,CASGDRRTDTQYF,TGCGCCAGCGGGGACAGAAGGACAGATACGCAGTATTTT
.,.,TRBV9,TRBJ2-3,CASSPLVGPDTQYF,TGTGCCAGCAGCCCCTTAGTAGGTCCAGATACGCAGTATTTT
few,.,TRBV6-5,TRBJ2-3,CASSYNGVGFSSTDTQYF,TGTGCCAGCAGTTACAACGGAGTGGGGTTCTCTAGCACAGATACGCAGTATTTT
few,.,TRBV12-3/TRBV12-4,TRBJ2-1,CASSFSRGGPHNEQFF,TGTGCCAGCAGTTTCAGTCGCGGTGGACCACACAATGAGCAGTTCTTC
.,.,TRBV10-1,TRBJ2-5,CASSDGGGLQETQYF,TGCGCCAGCAGTGACGGGGGCGGCCTTCAAGAGACCCAGTACTTC
few,.,TRBV18,TRBJ1-5,CASSPPGGSNQPQHF,TGTGCCAGCTCACCACCTGGGGGAAGCAATCAGCCCCAGCATTTT
few,.,TRBV5-8,TRBJ2-5,CASSLLLVKTQYF,TGTGCCAGCAGCTTGTTACTAGTAAAGACCCAGTACTTC
many,TRBD2,TRBV7-2,TRBJ2-5,CASSLRPAGGGETQYF,TGTGCCAGCAGCTTAAGGCCAGCGGGGGGAGGCGAGACCCAGTACTTC
few,.,TRBV5-1,TRBJ2-5,CASSNLGAVQETQYF,TGCGCCAGCAGCAACCTCGGGGCGGTCCAAGAGACCCAGTACTTC
few,TRBD1,TRBV7-9,TRBJ2-5,CASSSTGGRETQYF,TGTGCCAGCAGCTCGACAGGGGGTCGAGAGACCCAGTACTTC
.,.,TRBV6-5,TRBJ1-6,CASSGLGLWSYNSPLHF,TGTGCCAGCAGTGGGTTGGGCCTGTGGTCCTATAATTCACCCCTCCACTTT
.,.,TRBV5-6,TRBJ2-1,CASSLVQGNEQFF,TGTGCCAGCAGCTTGGTCCAGGGTAATGAGCAGTTCTTC
few,.,TRBV7-9,TRBJ2-3,CASSLRPGPRNSPRVRDTQYF,TGTGCCAGCAGCTTAAGGCCGGGGCCGAGGAATAGCCCGAGAGTAAGAGATACGCAGTATTTT
few,TRBD1,TRBV7-2,TRBJ1-1,CASSPDRETRTEAFF,TGTGCCAGCAGCCCCGACAGGGAGACCCGCACTGAAGCTTTCTTT
.,TRBD1,TRBV11-2,TRBJ2-7,CASSPLRGQGRHEQYF,TGTGCCAGCAGCCCACTCAGGGGGCAGGGGCGCCACGAGCAGTACTTC
few,.,TRBV7-3,TRBJ2-2,CASSLRGTDTGELFF,TGTGCCAGCAGCTTAAGGGGCACAGACACCGGGGAGCTGTTTTTT
many,.,TRBV6-6,TRBJ1-1,CASSSRGTEAFF,TGTGCCAGCAGTTCCCGCGGCACTGAAGCTTTCTTT
few,.,TRBV20-1,TRBJ1-1,CSARQVEAFF,TGCAGTGCAAGACAGGTTGAAGCTTTCTTT
few,TRBD1,TRBV4-3,TRBJ2-7,CASSYGQGTSEQYF,TGCGCCAGCAGCTATGGACAGGGTACCTCCGAGCAGTACTTC
.,.,TRBV4-3,TRBJ1-6,CASSLGLREVNSPLHF,TGCGCCAGCAGCCTAGGGCTCAGGGAGGTTAATTCACCCCTCCACTTT
few,.,TRBV7-9,TRBJ2-3,CASSLLGQSTDTQYF,TGTGCCAGCAGCTTGCTCGGGCAGAGCACAGATACGCAGTATTTT
few,.,TRBV11-2,TRBJ2-1,CASSFGREYNEQFF,TGTGCCAGCAGCTTCGGCCGTGAGTACAATGAGCAGTTCTTC
many,TRBD1,TRBV5-1,TRBJ1-5,CASSLTGEVQPQHF,TGCGCCAGCAGCCTGACAGGGGAGGTTCAGCCCCAGCATTTT
many,TRBD1,TRBV6-2/TRBV6-3,TRBJ2-7,CASRRDSYEQYF,TGTGCCAGCCGCCGGGACAGCTACGAGCAGTACTTC
few,TRBD1,TRBV4-2,TRBJ2-3,CASSQATGVSTDTQYF,TGTGCCAGCAGCCAAGCAACAGGGGTTAGCACAGATACGCAGTATTTT
.,.,TRBV2,TRBJ1-2,CASTLGRRGYTF,TGTGCCAGCACCTTGGGACGCCGGGGCTACACCTTC
few,.,TRBV20-1,TRBJ2-7,CSATHQGSHEQYF,TGCAGTGCCACTCACCAGGGGTCCCACGAGCAGTACTTC
.,.,TRBV5-1,TRBJ2-5,CASSLALTRGETQYF,TGCGCCAGCAGCTTGGCTCTTACCCGGGGAGAGACCCAGTACTTC
few,TRBD2,TRBV29-1,TRBJ2-3,CSVDPGGVAGDTQYF,TGCAGCGTTGACCCTGGGGGAGTAGCGGGAGATACGCAGTATTTT
.,.,TRBV3-1,TRBJ1-6,CASSQDGGLSPLHF,TGTGCCAGCAGCCAAGACGGGGGGCTTTCACCCCTCCACTTT